This T cell receptor beta chain was captured by sequencing in a study of cytotoxic CD8 clonotypes in ibrutinib-treated CLL. Study-wide points: Measured clonality at baseline was greater than in age-matched healthy donors and tracked with circulating CD8+ T-cell counts.

V dropped 7 bases and J dropped 0 bases, with 4 bases sitting between them. In germline, CDR1 is MNHNS, CDR2 SASEGT. This CDR3 has 12 residues. Comment on this clone: Its target is unknown.

Sequenced by immunoSEQ multiplex PCR; TCRdb stores in-frame clones only, minus some. The data hold 7,500 to 9,500 clones, with less than 75% observed a single time. The V and J genes are TRBV6-1 and TRBJ2-1, with D hard to call. This specimen consisted of PBMCs, obtained before ibrutinib treatment. This TCR derives from a human donor with chronic lymphocytic leukemia. This CDR3 is CASILSYNEQFF. As DNA, the CDR3 is TGTGCCAGCATACTCTCCTACAATGAGCAGTTCTTC.